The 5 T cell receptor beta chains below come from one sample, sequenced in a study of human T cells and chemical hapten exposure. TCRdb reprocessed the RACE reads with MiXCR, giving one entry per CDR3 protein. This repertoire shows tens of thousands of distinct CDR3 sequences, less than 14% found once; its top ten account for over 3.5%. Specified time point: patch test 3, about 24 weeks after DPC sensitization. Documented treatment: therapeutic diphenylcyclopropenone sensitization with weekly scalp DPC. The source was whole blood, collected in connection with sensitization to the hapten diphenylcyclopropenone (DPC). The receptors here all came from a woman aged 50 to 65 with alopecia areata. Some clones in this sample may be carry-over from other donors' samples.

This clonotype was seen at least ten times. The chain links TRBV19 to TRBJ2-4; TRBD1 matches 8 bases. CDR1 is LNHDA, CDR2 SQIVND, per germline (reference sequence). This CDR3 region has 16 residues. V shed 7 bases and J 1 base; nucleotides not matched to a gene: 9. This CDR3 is CASTRTGGRAKNIQYF. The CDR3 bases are TGTGCCAGTACCAGAACAGGGGGTCGGGCCAAAAACATTCAGTACTTC. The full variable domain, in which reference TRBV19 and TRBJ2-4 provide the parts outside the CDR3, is DGGITQSPKYLFRKEGQNVTLSCEQNLNHDAMYWYRQDPGQGLRLIYYSQIVNDFQKGDIAEGYSVSREKKESFPLTVTSAQKNPTAFYLCASTRTGGRAKNIQYFGAGTRLSVL.

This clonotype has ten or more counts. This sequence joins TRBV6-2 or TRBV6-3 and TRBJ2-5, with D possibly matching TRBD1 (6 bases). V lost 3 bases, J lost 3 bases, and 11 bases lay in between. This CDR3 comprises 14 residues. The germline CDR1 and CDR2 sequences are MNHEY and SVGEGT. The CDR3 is CASSYGQKKETQYF. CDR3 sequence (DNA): TGTGCCAGCAGTTATGGACAGAAGAAAGAGACCCAGTACTTC.

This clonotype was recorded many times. This chain's CDR3 is CASSLGLSYEQYF. In DNA, the CDR3 is TGTGCCAGCAGCTTAGGTTTGTCCTACGAGCAGTACTTC. This chain uses TRBV13 with TRBJ2-7; no definite D call. V shed 0 bases and J shed 1 base, with 4 bases lying between them. Germline V gene data show CDR1 as PRHDT and CDR2 as FYEKMQ (reference sequence). There are 13 residues in the CDR3.

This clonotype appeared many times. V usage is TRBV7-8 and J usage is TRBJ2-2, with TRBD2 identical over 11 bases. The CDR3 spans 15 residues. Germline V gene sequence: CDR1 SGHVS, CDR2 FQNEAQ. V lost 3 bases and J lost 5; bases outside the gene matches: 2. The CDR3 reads CASSFLAGGTGELFF. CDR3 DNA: TGTGCCAGCAGCTTTTTAGCGGGAGGGACCGGGGAGCTGTTTTTT.

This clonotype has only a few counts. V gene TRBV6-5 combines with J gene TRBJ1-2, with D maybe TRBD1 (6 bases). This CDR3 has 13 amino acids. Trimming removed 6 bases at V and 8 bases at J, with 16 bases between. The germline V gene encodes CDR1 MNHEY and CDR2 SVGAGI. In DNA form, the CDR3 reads TGTGCCAGCAGGAACGGGGGGGCGACAGGCTACACCTTC. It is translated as CASRNGGATGYTF.